The 18 T cell receptor beta chains in this list originate from one sample, sequenced in a study of cytomegalovirus exposure and HLA in healthy donors. The PCR used 60 Vbeta and 13 Jbeta primers. The method was immunoSEQ multiplex PCR; TCRdb's version includes in-frame clones alone and lacks a portion of them. The sample holds 150,000 to 200,000 clones, roughly 80% seen once. The sequenced sample consisted of PBMCs. The source is a woman between 45 and 60 years old in good health and CMV-seronegative.

The chain combines TRBV6-1 with TRBJ2-4; 7 bases align to TRBD1. Trimming removed 4 bases from V and 3 bases from J; junction bases left unmatched: 3. This CDR3 region has 14 residues. Per the germline V gene, CDR1 is MNHNS and CDR2 is SASEGT. CDR3 sequence reads: CASSVQGDKNIQYF. The CDR3 bases are TGTGCCAGCAGTGTGCAGGGGGACAAAAACATTCAGTACTTC.

This clone was seen once. This chain joins TRBV19 and TRBJ1-2, with 7 bases identical to TRBD1. From germline, CDR1 is LNHDA and CDR2 SQIVND (reference sequence). CDR3 length equals 15 residues. V shed 2 bases, J shed 6 bases, and the junction held 9 bases outside the gene matches. CDR3 nucleotide sequence: TGTGCCAGTAGTATAACAGGGGCCGAATCGAATGGCTACACCTTC. The encoded protein is CASSITGAESNGYTF. Looking up the rest from reference TRBV19 and TRBJ1-2 gives the full variable domain: DGGITQSPKYLFRKEGQNVTLSCEQNLNHDAMYWYRQDPGQGLRLIYYSQIVNDFQKGDIAEGYSVSREKKESFPLTVTSAQKNPTAFYLCASSITGAESNGYTFGSGTRLTVV.

The chain carries TRBV7-2 and TRBJ2-6, with D uncertain. With 5 bases removed from V and 0 bases from J, the gap between germline ends came to 17 bases. This CDR3 has 18 amino acids. Germline lookup yields CDR1 SGHTA and CDR2 FQGNSA. Here the CDR3 DNA reads TGTGCCAGCAGCCCTTACTCCCGGTCAGGCTCTGGGGCCAACGTCCTGACTTTC. Protein product: CASSPYSRSGSGANVLTF.

The V gene is TRBV28, the J gene TRBJ2-5, with 8 bases lining up with TRBD2. The J call may be mistaken, given a closer DNA end match to TRBJ2-7. Germline V lookup: CDR1 MDHEN, CDR2 SYDVKM. The CDR3 length is 14 residues. The CDR3 DNA sequence: TGTGCCAGCAGCCGCCCGGGAGGGGCTGGCGAGCAGTACTTC. Protein sequence: CASSRPGGAGEQYF.

The chain is built from TRBV19 and TRBJ1-1; D is ambiguous. The CDR3 is 13 residues long. Germline V gene lookup returns CDR1 LNHDA and CDR2 SQIVND (reference sequence). V lost 4 bases and J lost 1, with 7 bases in between. CDR3 amino acids: CASSTYKNTEAFF. For the CDR3, the DNA is TGTGCCAGTAGTACATACAAGAACACTGAAGCTTTCTTT.

This clone has more than one count but fewer than ten. This sequence joins TRBV5-1 and TRBJ1-1; the D gene is possibly TRBD1 (5 bases). V was cut by 4 bases and J by 1 base, with 14 bases left in between. Germline-derived CDR1 and CDR2 are SGHRS and YFSETQ. The CDR3 extends over 15 amino acids. The CDR3 reads CASSLSTVSNTEAFF. CDR3 nucleotide sequence: TGCGCCAGCAGCCTTTCGACAGTTTCGAACACTGAAGCTTTCTTT.

This clone was counted only a few times. The rearrangement joins TRBV6-5 to TRBJ1-1, with a weak D call TRBD1 (6 bases). The CDR3 has 14 residues. V was trimmed by 6 bases and J by 1 base, leaving 12 bases between them. CDR1 MNHEY and CDR2 SVGAGI come from the germline V gene. CDR3 residues: CASRRNRENTEAFF. CDR3 bases: TGTGCCAGCAGACGAAACAGGGAGAACACTGAAGCTTTCTTT.

This sequence joins TRBV7-9 and TRBJ2-3, with 7 bases that match TRBD2. CDR3 length: 17 residues. After removal of 5 bases from V and 1 base from J, the junction contained 12 bases not matched to a gene. Germline loops: CDR1 SEHNR, CDR2 FQNEAQ (reference sequence). Here the CDR3 reads CASSRTLVRGGTDTQYF. CDR3 nucleotides: TGTGCCAGCAGCCGAACCCTCGTCCGGGGGGGCACAGATACGCAGTATTTT.

This chain connects TRBV5-1 to TRBJ2-7; 11 positions agree with TRBD1. In germline, CDR1 is SGHRS, CDR2 YFSETQ. After removal of 9 bases from V and 3 bases from J, the junction contained 11 bases not matched to a gene. CDR3 size: 15 residues. The CDR3 DNA sequence: TGCGCCACCAACCCTGGGACAGGGGGAATCTACGAGCAGTACTTC. Amino acids: CATNPGTGGIYEQYF.

This chain links TRBV18 with TRBJ2-5; weak D call: TRBD2 (6 bases). The J call may be incorrect, as the DNA end agrees better with TRBJ2-7. This CDR3 has 14 residues. CDR1 and CDR2 from the germline V gene are KGHSH and LQKENI. The CDR3 loop is CASSVGGTTYEQYF. The CDR3 DNA reads TGTGCCAGCTCCGTCGGGGGTACGACCTACGAGCAGTACTTC.

The rearrangement links TRBV2 to TRBJ2-1; perhaps TRBD2 as D (7 bases). The germline gives CDR1 SNHLY, CDR2 FYNNEI. The V end lost 10 bases, the J end lost 8 bases, and 15 bases lay between the germline ends. The CDR3 loop spans 12 amino acids. CDR3 sequence reads: CATTAGADEQFF. The DNA for the CDR3 is TGTGCCACCACCGCGGGGGCCGATGAGCAGTTCTTC.

The V gene is TRBV5-6, the J gene TRBJ1-2; D remains ambiguous. CDR1 is SGHDT, CDR2 YYEEEE, per germline. The germline V and J ends were trimmed by 2 bases and 0 bases, with 14 bases remaining between them. CDR3 length: 16 residues. CDR3 DNA: TGTGCCAGCAGCTTTTGGCGGGCAGGCACTAACTATGGCTACACCTTC. Amino acid sequence: CASSFWRAGTNYGYTF.

This clone was seen more than once but under ten times. V is TRBV5-6 and J is TRBJ2-7; D possibly corresponds to TRBD1 (5 bases). The germline V gene has CDR1 SGHDT and CDR2 YYEEEE. The V gene lost 4 bases and the J gene lost 2 bases, with 10 bases spanning the gap. The CDR3 runs to 13 residues. The CDR3 loop is CASSMAGPYEQYF. As DNA, the CDR3 is TGTGCCAGCAGCATGGCAGGGCCCTACGAGCAGTACTTC.

The rearrangement uses TRBV4-3 and TRBJ1-1, with 9 positions matching TRBD1. The CDR3 totals 16 residues. Germline V gene data show CDR1 as LGHNA and CDR2 as YSLEER. Germline trimming cut 4 bases from V and 4 bases from J; bases unmatched to any gene: 10. The CDR3 region has the DNA TGCGCCAGCAGCCCCGGGACAGGGCACGGGAGCACTGAAGCTTTCTTT. It codes for CASSPGTGHGSTEAFF.

The chain employs TRBV5-1 and TRBJ2-6; maybe TRBD1 (5 bases). Germline V gives CDR1 SGHRS, CDR2 YFSETQ. The CDR3 sequence is 17 residues long. V was shortened by 3 bases and J by 1 base, with 14 bases between the two germline ends. The CDR3 region has the DNA TGCGCCAGCAGCTCCCAATTCAGGGATTCTGGGGCCAACGTCCTGACTTTC. Amino acids: CASSSQFRDSGANVLTF. Using reference TRBV5-1 and TRBJ2-6 for the parts outside the CDR3, the full variable domain is KAGVTQTPRYLIKTRGQQVTLSCSPISGHRSVSWYQQTPGQGLQFLFEYFSETQRNKGNFPGRFSGRQFSNSRSEMNVSTLELGDSALYLCASSSQFRDSGANVLTFGAGSRLTVL.

The sample holds one count of this clone. The chain uses TRBV5-1 and TRBJ2-1; TRBD1 might be the D (6 bases). The CDR3 runs 14 residues. V gave up 3 bases and J gave up 1 base, with 8 bases separating them. Germline assignment: CDR1 SGHRS and CDR2 YFSETQ. The CDR3 DNA reads as TGCGCCAGCAGCTCGACAGGATCCTACAATGAGCAGTTCTTC. Translating gives CASSSTGSYNEQFF. The variable domain in full, with the rest retrieved from reference TRBV5-1 and TRBJ2-1, is KAGVTQTPRYLIKTRGQQVTLSCSPISGHRSVSWYQQTPGQGLQFLFEYFSETQRNKGNFPGRFSGRQFSNSRSEMNVSTLELGDSALYLCASSSTGSYNEQFFGPGTRLTVL.

This rearrangement joins TRBV7-9 to TRBJ2-7; maybe TRBD2 (6 bases). CDR3 length equals 13 residues. Trimming cost V 5 bases and J 3 bases, with 11 bases left between them. From germline, CDR1 is SEHNR and CDR2 FQNEAQ (reference sequence). In nucleotides, the CDR3 is TGTGCCAGCAGCGGAGGGGCCGACTACGAGCAGTACTTC. It encodes CASSGGADYEQYF. Complete variable domain (other parts from reference TRBV7-9 and TRBJ2-7): DTGVSQNPRHKITKRGQNVTFRCDPISEHNRLYWYRQTLGQGPEFLTYFQNEAQLEKSRLLSDRFSAERPKGSFSTLEIQRTEQGDSAMYLCASSGGADYEQYFGPGTRLTVT.

This clone has a single count. This chain links TRBV5-4 with TRBJ2-1; 13 positions match TRBD2. V dropped 7 bases and J dropped 0; count of bases not matched to a gene: 4. The germline V gene has CDR1 SGHNT and CDR2 YYREEE (reference sequence). The CDR3 loop spans 16 amino acids. CDR3 sequence reads: CASRLAGGSSYNEQFF. In DNA, the CDR3 is TGTGCCAGCCGACTAGCGGGAGGTTCCTCCTACAATGAGCAGTTCTTC.